This passage covers 8 T cell receptor beta chains from one sample sequenced in a study of blood T cell repertoires in COVID-19. TCRdb keeps only in-frame clones here, not all; method: immunoSEQ multiplex PCR. The sample shows some 99,000 clones, about 84% of them seen only once. The sequencing input was peripheral blood. These receptors were collected from a woman of 80 years or more with acute or convalescent COVID-19.

This clone was counted between two and nine times. The J gene is TRBJ2-5, the V gene TRBV18; D is possibly TRBD1 (5 bases). The CDR3 runs to 16 residues. The germline CDR1 and CDR2 sequences are KGHSH and LQKENI. V was cut by 3 bases and J by 0 bases, with 14 bases left in between. CDR3 coding DNA: TGTGCCAGCTCACCCGGTACAGGAGCTAACCAAGAGACCCAGTACTTC. Translation gives CASSPGTGANQETQYF.

This chain uses TRBV28 with TRBJ1-1; D ambiguous. V lost 1 base to trimming and J lost 1 base, with 10 bases between them. Germline loops: CDR1 MDHEN, CDR2 SYDVKM. The CDR3 spans 15 residues. CDR3 DNA sequence: TGTGCCAGCAGTTTATATGCGCGCCCGAACACTGAAGCTTTCTTT. Protein: CASSLYARPNTEAFF.

The chain uses TRBV10-3 and TRBJ2-7, with D possibly being TRBD2 (6 bases). Trimming shortened V by 8 bases and J by 3 bases, and 14 bases separated the two germline ends. This CDR3 is built from 13 residues. CDR1 and CDR2 from the germline V gene are ENHRY and SYGVKD. CDR3: CAIGAGSIYEQYF. The CDR3 nucleotides are TGTGCCATCGGGGCGGGGTCTATCTACGAGCAGTACTTC.

The V gene is TRBV7-9, the J gene TRBJ2-7; 7 nucleotides align to TRBD1. Germline loops: CDR1 SEHNR, CDR2 FQNEAQ (reference sequence). The ends lost 5 bases at V and 0 bases at J; junction bases unmatched: 7. The length of the CDR3 is 15 residues. In DNA, the CDR3 is TGTGCCAGCAGCGGAGTCCGGGACAGCTCCTACGAGCAGTACTTC. This encodes CASSGVRDSSYEQYF.

The chain carries TRBV7-9 and TRBJ2-1; the match to TRBD2 covers 9 bases. Germline lookup yields CDR1 SEHNR and CDR2 FQNEAQ (reference sequence). V lost 6 bases to trimming and J lost 4 bases; unmatched junction nucleotides: 10. The CDR3 is made up of 16 amino acids. CDR3 residues: CASRTVASGVYNEQFF. Here the CDR3 DNA reads TGTGCCAGCAGGACCGTTGCTAGCGGGGTTTACAATGAGCAGTTCTTC.

V gene TRBV7-7 combines with J gene TRBJ2-5; TRBD2 is a possible D gene (6 bases). The CDR3 totals 14 residues. Germline V gene lookup returns CDR1 SSHAT and CDR2 FNYEAQ (reference sequence). V was pared by 4 bases and J by 5 bases, with 14 bases between. CDR3 in amino acids: CASSSVSSDETQYF. The CDR3 DNA sequence: TGTGCCAGCAGCTCTGTGTCTAGCGATGAGACCCAGTACTTC.

This clone was found once. This chain links TRBV7-9 with TRBJ2-3, with 8 bases fitting TRBD2. The CDR3 is 17 amino acids. V dropped 0 bases and J dropped 3; count of bases not matched to a gene: 8. CDR1 and CDR2 (germline): SEHNR, FQNEAQ (reference sequence). The CDR3 loop reads CASSLAFSGGRTDTQYF. DNA for the CDR3: TGTGCCAGCAGCTTAGCATTTTCGGGGGGGCGGACAGATACGCAGTATTTT.

The CDR3: CASSVGQGAGGYTF. CDR3 bases: TGTGCCAGCAGCGTCGGACAGGGGGCGGGTGGCTACACCTTC. This rearrangement joins TRBV9 to TRBJ1-2, with TRBD1 identical over 11 bases. Germline V gives CDR1 SGDLS, CDR2 YYNGEE. V lost 2 bases to trimming and J lost 7 bases; unmatched junction nucleotides: 4. The CDR3 sequence is 14 residues long.